The 17 T cell receptor beta chains below were found in one sample sequenced in a study of monozygotic twins with inflammatory bowel disease. TCRdb re-called the 5' RACE reads; one entry per CDR3 protein, DNA not given. With 440,000 or so distinct CDR3 sequences in the sample, the ten largest clones hold more than 2%. Material for sequencing was blood. The receptors derive from a human donor with ulcerative colitis or Crohn's disease, or a healthy co-twin of an affected twin (not recorded which).

The genes are TRBV12-3 or TRBV12-4 and TRBJ2-2; TCRdb calls TRBD1, which cannot be checked without DNA. This CDR3 is built from 16 residues. The CDR3 sequence: CASSKDRQGGAGELFF.

CDR3 in amino acids: CASSVGGNGYTF. The chain uses TRBV25-1 and TRBJ1-2; TCRdb outputs TRBD1, but without DNA this stays unchecked. Germline CDR1 MGHDK, CDR2 SYGVNS. CDR3 length equals 12 residues.

The V and J genes are TRBV25-1 and TRBJ2-3; TCRdb's D call, TRBD1, is unchecked because there is no DNA. This CDR3 comprises 16 residues. From germline, CDR1 is MGHDK and CDR2 SYGVNS. The CDR3 here is CASSLRDRDSRGTQYF.

CDR3 loop: CASSLGGSTEAFF. The chain employs TRBV5-1 and TRBJ1-1. CDR1 is SGHRS and CDR2 is YFSETQ in the germline V gene. CDR3 length equals 13 residues.

The gene calls are TRBV20-1 and TRBJ2-3. The germline V gene encodes CDR1 DFQATT and CDR2 SNEGSKA (reference sequence). CDR3 length equals 12 residues. The CDR3 loop is CSAQSDADTQYF.

V and J are TRBV7-8 and TRBJ2-7; TCRdb proposes TRBD1, but this gene call is untestable without DNA. The CDR3 spans 15 residues. CDR1 SGHVS and CDR2 FQNEAQ come from the germline V gene. CDR3 residues: CASSLTASNTYEQYF.

The rearrangement joins TRBV19 to TRBJ1-5; without DNA, the TCRdb call of TRBD1 cannot be checked. The CDR3 has 13 amino acids. The germline V gene has CDR1 LNHDA and CDR2 SQIVND (reference sequence). CDR3: CASSPTGEGTQHF.

The rearrangement joins TRBV6-1 to TRBJ2-7; absent DNA, TCRdb's TRBD2 call cannot be checked. The germline V gene has CDR1 MNHNS and CDR2 SASEGT. CDR3 length: 16 residues. This chain's CDR3 is CASSETSGGLSYEQYF.

The chain combines TRBV28 with TRBJ2-7. CDR3 length equals 13 residues. Germline V gene lookup returns CDR1 MDHEN and CDR2 SYDVKM. This chain's CDR3 is CASSPSSYYEQYF.

The chain combines TRBV9 with TRBJ2-3. The CDR3 consists of 13 residues. Germline V gene lookup returns CDR1 SGDLS and CDR2 YYNGEE. This CDR3 reads CASSPYWTDTQYF.

The rearrangement links TRBV3-1 to TRBJ2-1; without DNA, the TCRdb call of TRBD2 cannot be checked. This CDR3 is 12 amino acids long. Per germline, CDR1 LGHDT and CDR2 YNNKEL (reference sequence). CDR3 amino acids: CASSQEGTSGIF.

The chain recombines TRBV2 with TRBJ1-3. CDR3 length: 14 amino acids. Germline V gene lookup returns CDR1 SNHLY and CDR2 FYNNEI. CDR3 amino acids: CASSAYGSGNTIYF.

The chain has TRBV12-3 or TRBV12-4 and TRBJ2-2; TCRdb gives TRBD2 as the D gene, but with no DNA this cannot be confirmed. There are 17 residues in the CDR3. CDR3 in amino acids: CASSPTSGGARSGELFF.

V gene TRBV20-1 combines with J gene TRBJ2-3; the TCRdb call, TRBD1, lacks DNA for checking. Germline CDR1 reads DFQATT; CDR2 reads SNEGSKA (reference sequence). The CDR3 length is 14 residues. The CDR3 reads CSAVLVGGHYTQYF.

The CDR3: CASSLPPPTGATYEQYF. The rearrangement uses TRBV5-1 and TRBJ2-7; TCRdb lists TRBD1, though no DNA is available to test this call. CDR1 SGHRS and CDR2 YFSETQ come from the germline V gene. The CDR3 sequence is 17 residues long.

This chain uses TRBV6-1 with TRBJ2-3. The CDR3 is 14 amino acids. Germline CDR1 MNHNS, CDR2 SASEGT. CDR3 in amino acids: CASRRLSSTDTQYF.

The V call is TRBV7-2, the J call TRBJ2-3; as DNA is missing, the TRBD1 call by TCRdb cannot be tested. This CDR3 is built from 15 residues. Germline values: CDR1 SGHTA, CDR2 FQGNSA. The CDR3 sequence is CASSLEVQGPDTQYF.